The 24 T cell receptor beta chains below all came from one sample that was sequenced in a study of CD8+CD57+ T cells in acquired aplastic anemia (dated by TCRdb to the late 2010s). For sequencing, an Illumina HiSeq 2000 was employed. TCR beta VDJ combination and CDR3 sequence profiling used genomic DNA as the template. The public sequencing data were trimmed at Q25 with fastp and processed into clonotypes with MiXCR by TCRdb, which kept only in-frame beta chains. Entries are consolidated by CDR3 protein sequence, retaining the most common genes and DNA. This sample lists about 290,000 distinct CDR3 sequences; about three fifths were detected once. The ten top clones hold 1.3% of the sample. Expansion of CD8+CD57+ cells had been shown by flow cytometry in the patients chosen for sequencing. Sequenced material: sorted CD4+, CD8+, or CD8+CD57+ T cells (not recorded which) from PBMCs. These receptors were taken from a human donor with aplastic anemia.

Note on this clonotype: Mismatch with germline at one junction end may stem from a read error. The chain is built from TRBV20-1 and TRBJ2-5; possible D gene TRBD2, 6 bases. CDR3 size: 15 residues. Germline V gene sequence: CDR1 DFQATT, CDR2 SNEGSKA (reference sequence). This chain's CDR3 is CSARGAGAGKETQDF. In nucleotides, the CDR3 is TGCAGTGCTAGGGGAGCGGGTGCGGGGAAAGAGACCCAGGACTTC.

The chain joins TRBV3-1 to TRBJ2-2; tentative D call: TRBD2 (7 bases). The V gene's germline CDR1 is LGHDT and CDR2 YNNKEL (reference sequence). The CDR3 covers 16 residues. Trimming shortened V by 1 base and J by 4 bases, and 13 bases separated the two germline ends. The CDR3 reads CASSQGGGLLTGELFF. The CDR3 DNA is TGTGCCAGCAGCCAAGGGGGGGGCCTTCTCACCGGGGAGCTGTTTTTT.

There are many counts of this clonotype. V usage is TRBV20-1 and J usage is TRBJ1-3; D possibly corresponds to TRBD1 (5 bases). The V and J ends lost 6 bases and 7 bases respectively, with 16 bases between them. Germline CDR1 and CDR2: DFQATT and SNEGSKA (reference sequence). This CDR3 is built from 13 residues. The CDR3, as DNA: TGCAGTGCGGGCTCCGGGGGGAGTAACACCATATATTTT. This encodes CSAGSGGSNTIYF.

This clonotype was seen many times. The CDR3 DNA is TGCGCCAGCAGCTTTCGTACTAGCGGGGGGGGCATCGATACGCAGTATTTT. This codes for CASSFRTSGGGIDTQYF. This sequence joins TRBV5-1 and TRBJ2-3; 13 nucleotides align to TRBD2. The ends lost 2 bases at V and 6 bases at J; junction bases unmatched: 9. CDR3 length equals 17 residues. Germline V gene sequence: CDR1 SGHRS, CDR2 YFSETQ.

This clonotype is a singleton in its sample. The rearrangement joins TRBV28 to TRBJ1-2; the match to TRBD1 covers 7 bases. Germline CDR1 reads MDHEN; CDR2 reads SYDVKM. This CDR3 is built from 16 residues. The V segment lost 2 bases and the J segment 3 bases; nucleotides outside the gene matches: 9. The DNA of the CDR3 is TGTGCCAGCAGTTTACGGGGGACAGTCCGGGACTATGGCTACACCTTC. It yields the protein CASSLRGTVRDYGYTF.

In regard to this clonotype: Lacking the conserved final phenylalanine or tryptophan, this CDR3 likely reflects a read error. It is unclear where the CDR3 begins or ends on the DNA, so no DNA is shown, and the CDR3 is as TCRdb lists it. V usage is TRBV7-3 and J usage is TRBJ2-6; the D segment call TRBD1 is taken from the table without a DNA check. CDR1 is SGHTA and CDR2 is FQGTGA in the germline V gene. The CDR3 spans 9 residues, counting both ends. The CDR3: CASSLTPGQ.

This clonotype was recorded at least ten times. The chain recombines TRBV10-2 with TRBJ2-7, with 10 bases fitting TRBD1. The V segment lost 5 bases and the J segment 3 bases; nucleotides outside the gene matches: 10. Germline V gives CDR1 WSHSY, CDR2 SAAADI. This CDR3 comprises 16 residues. The DNA of the CDR3 is TGCGCCAGCAGTCTTCTTACCGGGACAGGGGTCTACGAGCAGTACTTC. Translation: CASSLLTGTGVYEQYF.

A remark on this clonotype: Since the CDR3 does not end with the conserved phenylalanine or tryptophan, this likely comes from a read error. The chain is built from TRBV7-9 and TRBJ2-3; the D is unclear. The CDR3 spans 15 residues. Germline values: CDR1 SEHNR, CDR2 FQNEAQ (reference sequence). V gave up 2 bases and J gave up 3 bases, with 12 bases separating them. CDR3 nucleotides: TGTGCCAGCAGCTTATCGAAAGATGGGACAGATACGCAGTATTCT. This sequence encodes CASSLSKDGTDTQYS.

DNA for the CDR3: TGTGCCAGCAGTGAAGACCCCACCTACAATGAGCAGTTCTTC. Protein product: CASSEDPTYNEQFF. The chain uses TRBV2 and TRBJ2-1; D not certain. Trimming took 1 base from V and 2 from J, leaving 6 bases between them. Germline CDR1 and CDR2: SNHLY and FYNNEI. This CDR3 comprises 14 residues.

This clonotype was detected ten times or more. CDR3 amino acids: CASSVGSWWRGSLDANTGELFF. CDR3 in DNA: TGTGCCAGCAGCGTAGGGTCCTGGTGGAGGGGTAGTCTAGACGCGAACACCGGGGAGCTGTTTTTT. The chain joins TRBV9 to TRBJ2-2; TRBD2 might be the D (6 bases). Looked up from germline, CDR1 is SGDLS and CDR2 is YYNGEE. The CDR3 totals 22 residues. V shed 0 bases and J shed 0 bases, with 27 bases lying between them.

In its sample, this clonotype was seen many times. The gene calls are TRBV29-1 and TRBJ2-3, with D perhaps given as TRBD1 or TRBD2 (6 bases each). CDR3 length equals 12 residues. Between the trimmed V and J ends, which lost 0 bases and 6 bases, there was a span of 7 bases. CDR1 and CDR2 (germline): SQVTM, ANQGSEA. CDR3 sequence reads: CSVEEGGDTQYF. As DNA, the CDR3 is TGCAGCGTTGAAGAAGGGGGGGATACGCAGTATTTT.

This clonotype was seen once. The chain recombines TRBV29-1 with TRBJ2-7; 7 nucleotides agree with TRBD2. CDR1 is SQVTM and CDR2 is ANQGSEA in the germline V gene. With 5 bases clipped from V and 0 bases from J, the junction kept 1 base outside the gene matches. The length of the CDR3 is 12 residues. The CDR3 here is CSVRGVSYEQYF. In DNA form, the CDR3 reads TGCAGCGTTCGGGGGGTCTCCTACGAGCAGTACTTC.

The chain couples TRBV6-6 to TRBJ2-5, with 8 bases that match TRBD1. Trimming removed 2 bases from V and 4 bases from J; junction bases left unmatched: 9. There are 16 residues in the CDR3. CDR1 and CDR2 (germline): MNHNY, SVGAGI (reference sequence). CDR3 amino acids: CASSYPDRGVGETQYF. In DNA form, the CDR3 reads TGTGCCAGCAGTTACCCAGACAGGGGTGTGGGAGAGACCCAGTACTTC.

V gene TRBV7-9 combines with J gene TRBJ1-5, with TRBD1 identical over 8 bases. The CDR3 is 17 amino acids. Losses at the gene ends were 4 bases for V and 5 bases for J; bases not matched to a gene: 13. The germline V gene encodes CDR1 SEHNR and CDR2 FQNEAQ (reference sequence). The DNA of the CDR3 is TGTGCCAGCAGCTCCGGACAGGGAGGTTCTCTAGATCAGCCCCAGCATTTT. This gives the protein CASSSGQGGSLDQPQHF. Combining the CDR3 with reference TRBV7-9 and TRBJ1-5 gives the whole variable domain DTGVSQNPRHKITKRGQNVTFRCDPISEHNRLYWYRQTLGQGPEFLTYFQNEAQLEKSRLLSDRFSAERPKGSFSTLEIQRTEQGDSAMYLCASSSGQGGSLDQPQHFGDGTRLSIL.

In its sample, this clonotype was seen a few times. The chain couples TRBV10-2 to TRBJ1-1; D ambiguous. V shed 1 base and J shed 0 bases, with 6 bases lying between them. CDR3 length equals 14 residues. Per the germline V gene, CDR1 is WSHSY and CDR2 is SAAADI. CDR3 nucleotide sequence: TGCGCCAGCAGTGAGTTCGAAATGAACACTGAAGCTTTCTTT. This sequence encodes CASSEFEMNTEAFF.

This clonotype was seen only a few times. V is TRBV29-1 and J is TRBJ2-5; D is unclear. CDR1 is SQVTM, CDR2 ANQGSEA, per germline. The length of the CDR3 is 13 residues. The V and J ends lost 1 base and 4 bases respectively, with 10 bases between them. This CDR3 reads CSVEGLSRETQYF. CDR3 coding DNA: TGCAGCGTTGAAGGGCTCAGTCGAGAGACCCAGTACTTC.

The chain couples TRBV5-6 to TRBJ2-7; a possible D gene is TRBD2 (6 bases). Germline V lookup: CDR1 SGHDT, CDR2 YYEEEE. V lost 0 bases and J lost 2, with 15 bases in between. The CDR3 contains 16 residues. CDR3 coding DNA: TGTGCCAGCAGCTTGGGGCGGGGCGGCGGGGCCTACGAGCAGTACTTC. This codes for CASSLGRGGGAYEQYF.

CDR3 sequence: CSVTAGTDTQYF. The CDR3 bases are TGCAGCGTGACGGCGGGCACAGATACGCAGTATTTT. The chain employs TRBV29-1 and TRBJ2-3; D not resolved. Per the germline V gene, CDR1 is SQVTM and CDR2 is ANQGSEA. This CDR3 region has 12 residues. The ends were cut back, 6 bases at V and 1 base at J, with 8 bases in the middle.

The chain links TRBV7-9 to TRBJ2-1; 9 bases map to TRBD1. Germline V CDR1 and CDR2: SEHNR, FQNEAQ (reference sequence). The CDR3 is 15 amino acids. V trimming: 6 bases; J trimming: 7 bases; junction bases outside the gene matches: 10. The CDR3 here is CASSVPGQGWNEQFF. The DNA for the CDR3 is TGTGCCAGCAGTGTACCGGGACAGGGCTGGAATGAGCAGTTCTTC.

The rearrangement links TRBV20-1 to TRBJ1-2; D is unclear. Germline V gene data show CDR1 as DFQATT and CDR2 as SNEGSKA (reference sequence). This CDR3 spans 15 amino acids. Trimming took 3 bases from V and 5 from J, leaving 19 bases between them. CDR3 in amino acids: CSASGVFRSEYGYTF. CDR3 nucleotide sequence: TGCAGTGCTAGTGGGGTGTTCAGGAGTGAGTATGGCTACACCTTC.

This chain connects TRBV6-5 to TRBJ1-2; the match to TRBD1 covers 7 bases. The germline V gene has CDR1 MNHEY and CDR2 SVGAGI. The CDR3 has 14 amino acids. J was trimmed by 4 bases and V by 6 bases; bases with no gene match: 8. The CDR3 nucleotides are TGTGCCAGCAGAGCCAGGACAGGTGCCTATGGCTACACCTTC. Its translation is CASRARTGAYGYTF.

At least ten counts were recorded for this clonotype. The chain combines TRBV3-1 with TRBJ1-1; perhaps TRBD1 as D (6 bases). Germline V gene lookup returns CDR1 LGHDT and CDR2 YNNKEL (reference sequence). V was shortened by 4 bases and J by 5 bases, with 14 bases between the two germline ends. The CDR3 extends over 14 amino acids. The CDR3 here is CASSPVNQGTEAFF. The CDR3 DNA sequence: TGTGCCAGCAGCCCGGTCAACCAGGGGACTGAAGCTTTCTTT.

The rearrangement uses TRBV9 and TRBJ2-3, with a possible D match to TRBD1 (6 bases). Germline CDR1 reads SGDLS; CDR2 reads YYNGEE. The V end was cut by 4 bases, the J end by 3 bases, with 21 bases between. This CDR3 contains 17 residues. The CDR3 region has the DNA TGTGCCAGCAGCAGAACCCTCCCCAGGGGTTTGACAGATACGCAGTATTTT. As protein: CASSRTLPRGLTDTQYF.

This clonotype came up a few times. The J gene is TRBJ1-1, the V gene TRBV29-1; 8 bases are a match to TRBD1. The J segment lost 11 bases and the V segment lost 2 bases, leaving 10 bases of the junction unmatched. The length of the CDR3 is 13 residues. CDR1 is SQVTM, CDR2 ANQGSEA, per germline. CDR3: CSVESRGRRTAFF. The CDR3 nucleotides read TGCAGCGTTGAAAGCAGGGGGCGTCGCACCGCTTTCTTT.